This entry describes one T cell receptor (beta chain). This entry comes from a study of control samples from healthy donors and cancer patients. Germline CDR1 MNHNS, CDR2 SASEGT. CDR3 length: 15 residues. V shed 2 bases, J shed 5 bases, and the junction held 6 bases outside the gene matches. TCRdb's copy holds only in-frame clones and misses some; the assay was immunoSEQ multiplex PCR. The table has under 100,000 clones, 85% to 95% seen once. The sequenced sample consisted of blood. The TCR sequence derives from a young woman in good health. The chain recombines TRBV6-1 with TRBJ2-7; 10 nucleotides agree with TRBD2. The CDR3 DNA reads as TGTGCCAGCAGTGAACTAGCGGGGGAGGCTAACGAGCAGTACTTC. Amino acids: CASSELAGEANEQYF.